This T cell receptor beta chain came from a study of CD4+ T cells in melanoma. Findings of the study overall: A reported correlation linked neoantigen-specific CD4+ T cells to CD8+, macrophage and B cell function. Diverse differentiation states were reported for melanoma neoantigen-specific CD4+ T cells.

The CDR3 consists of 15 residues. In germline, CDR1 is LNHDA, CDR2 SQIVND (reference sequence). V was trimmed by 5 bases and J by 0 bases, leaving 13 bases between them. With regard to this clone: Its antigen is still unknown.

Clones were sequenced by immunoSEQ multiplex PCR, and TCRdb holds only the in-frame ones, with some missing. Here the sample spans 110,000 to 150,000 clones, roughly 91% being singletons. The sequence derives from a human donor with melanoma. V usage is TRBV19 and J usage is TRBJ1-2, with D unclear. DNA for the CDR3: TGTGCCAGTAGTCTCTACGGGCAGGCTAACTATGGCTACACCTTC. Residues: CASSLYGQANYGYTF. Complete variable domain (other parts from reference TRBV19 and TRBJ1-2): DGGITQSPKYLFRKEGQNVTLSCEQNLNHDAMYWYRQDPGQGLRLIYYSQIVNDFQKGDIAEGYSVSREKKESFPLTVTSAQKNPTAFYLCASSLYGQANYGYTFGSGTRLTVV.